This T cell receptor beta chain originates from a study of identical twins (dated by TCRdb to the mid-2010s). Regarding the study in general: The study deep-sequenced TCR alpha and beta repertoires from monozygotic twins, unrelated adults of various ages and cord blood to test whether fetal clonotypes persist. To rule out contamination, replicate twin experiments were performed at different times with different library preparation protocols.

Receptor libraries were prepared by 5' RACE. Sequencing was performed on an Illumina HiSeq 2000. Template switching added a universal primer binding site, and the final cDNA carried a unique molecular identifier that allowed TCR cDNA molecules to be counted accurately. Specific primers in the conserved constant-segment region were used to synthesize first-strand cDNA for TCR alpha and beta chains. Each cDNA library was double barcoded, with a SMART-Mk sample barcode plus Illumina barcodes, to control for contamination. TruSeq adapter sequences along with Illumina sample barcodes were introduced in two successive PCR steps. Sequencing of the TCR alpha and beta cDNA libraries was done on the Illumina HiSeq platform using custom primers. From the authors' description of their analysis: Raw reads were processed with MiGEC to extract unique molecular identifiers, and MiXCR was used to determine CDR3 positions. Recombination models were inferred per individual with the repgenHMM and IGoR tools using an EM algorithm. Shared clonotypes were analyzed with the tcR package in R, and sharing was normalized by the product of cloneset sizes. To study raw recombination free of thymic and clonal selection effects, out-of-frame nonproductive sequences were analyzed. TCRdb reanalyzed the raw reads on its own, using fastp at Q25 for trimming and MiXCR for clone calling, and kept in-frame beta chains. Rows matching on CDR3 protein sequence are summarized as one entry with the most common DNA and genes. None of the V and J calls come from the authors' own analysis; TCRdb made them. The sample table records 200,000 to 300,000 distinct CDR3 sequences; about 10% of these occur just once. 10% of the sample rests with the top ten.

Only a few counts were recorded for this clonotype. No antigen is known for it. Nothing much larger sits one base from this clone, and base qualities are not available. The paper as a whole reports these results and caveats: Fewer insertions were carried by abundant cord blood beta clonotypes, a similar but weaker trend appeared in young adult naive repertoires, and no such trend appeared in memory repertoires. Zero-insertion analyses could be partly confounded by invariant T cells such as MAIT and iNKT, though diverse VJ usage argued against such confounding for most clonotypes. Recombination models systematically underestimated out-of-frame TCR alpha sharing in monozygotic twins but agreed with sharing between unrelated individuals. The excess sharing between twins in beta out-of-frame sequences was weaker because fewer shared sequences reduced the signal-to-noise ratio. Out-of-frame TCR alpha sequences shared between twins showed an excess of low generation-probability sequences compared with coincidental sharing between unrelated individuals. Conclusions relied on cross-sectional statistical analysis, since the same donors could not be followed over many years.

Only healthy Caucasian donors were included. Miltenyi CD45RO+ enrichment and human naive T-cell isolation kits were used to isolate memory (CD45RO+) and naive T cells from PBMC. As encoded in the germline V gene (reference sequence), CDR1 is DFQATT while CDR2 is SNEGSKA. Trimming takes 3 bases from V and 0 bases from J, and the germline ends sit 16 bases apart. Including cysteine and phenylalanine, the CDR3 has 16 amino acids. Kept here is only the CDR3 DNA, which spans 48 bases and is read in frame from base 1. The receptor was isolated from a man aged 45-65 years in good health. Rearrangement joined TRBV20-1 to TRBJ2-3; a weak D assignment points to TRBD2 (6 bases agree). Sequenced sample: memory T cells sorted from blood. Interpreted using the paper, the cell subset or site label stands for: CD45RO+ enriched T cells. The CDR3 reads CSARRRGRASTDTQYF. The nucleotide sequence is TGCAGTGCTAGGAGGAGGGGCAGAGCTAGCACAGATACGCAGTATTTT.